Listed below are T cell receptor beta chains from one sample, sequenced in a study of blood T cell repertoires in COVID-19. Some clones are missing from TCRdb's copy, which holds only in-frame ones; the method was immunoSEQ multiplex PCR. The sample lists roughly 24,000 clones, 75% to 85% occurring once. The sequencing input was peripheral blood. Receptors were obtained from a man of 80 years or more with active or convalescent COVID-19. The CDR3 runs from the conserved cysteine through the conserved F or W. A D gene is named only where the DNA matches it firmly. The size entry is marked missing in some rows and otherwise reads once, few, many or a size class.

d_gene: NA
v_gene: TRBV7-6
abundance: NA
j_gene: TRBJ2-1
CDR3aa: CASSFQEGNEQFF
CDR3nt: TGTGCCAGCAGCTTCCAGGAAGGCAATGAGCAGTTCTTC

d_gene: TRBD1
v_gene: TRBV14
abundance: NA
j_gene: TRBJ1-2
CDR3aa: CASSQAQIWQGASGYTF
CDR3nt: TGTGCCAGCAGCCAAGCCCAAATCTGGCAGGGGGCGTCTGGCTACACCTTC

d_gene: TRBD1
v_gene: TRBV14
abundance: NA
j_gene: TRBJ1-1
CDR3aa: CASRMTGGTEAFF
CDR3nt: TGTGCCAGCAGGATGACAGGGGGCACTGAAGCTTTCTTT

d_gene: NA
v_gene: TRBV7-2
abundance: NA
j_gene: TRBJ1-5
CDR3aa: CASSLSLVAQPQHF
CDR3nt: TGTGCCAGCAGCTTAAGCCTTGTAGCTCAGCCCCAGCATTTT

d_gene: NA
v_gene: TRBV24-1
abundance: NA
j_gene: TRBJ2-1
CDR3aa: CATSDSNRLNEQFF
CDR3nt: TGTGCCACCAGTGACAGTAACAGGTTAAATGAGCAGTTCTTC

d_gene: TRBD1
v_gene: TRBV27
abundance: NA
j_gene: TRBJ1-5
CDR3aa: CASSLGQGASTNQPQHF
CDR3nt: TGTGCCAGCAGTTTAGGGCAGGGGGCCTCTACGAATCAGCCCCAGCATTTT

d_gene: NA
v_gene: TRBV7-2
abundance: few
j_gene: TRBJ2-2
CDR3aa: CASYSGTGDPGELFF
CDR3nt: TGTGCCAGCTACTCCGGGACTGGGGATCCCGGGGAGCTGTTTTTT

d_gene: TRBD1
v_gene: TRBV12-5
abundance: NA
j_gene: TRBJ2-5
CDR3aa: CASGLRGPETQYF
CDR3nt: TGTGCTAGTGGTTTAAGGGGGCCCGAGACCCAGTACTTC

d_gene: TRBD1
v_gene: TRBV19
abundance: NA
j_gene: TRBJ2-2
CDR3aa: CASSTTRQGAGELFF
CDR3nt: TGTGCCAGTAGTACAACTCGACAGGGTGCCGGGGAGCTGTTTTTT

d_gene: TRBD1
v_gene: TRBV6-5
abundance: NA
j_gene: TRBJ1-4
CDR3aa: CATRGTGFEKLFF
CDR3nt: TGTGCCACGAGAGGGACAGGGTTCGAAAAACTGTTTTTT